The entry below gives a single TCR beta chain sequence along with its context. The data belong to a study of T cell changes during pregnancy in multiple sclerosis. Profiling relied on immunoSEQ multiplex PCR, and the TCRdb table lists in-frame clones only, not all of them. The sample has 35,000 to 45,000 clones, around 90% seen once. Source: CD8+ T cells from peripheral blood mononuclear cells, taken before pregnancy. This receptor was obtained from a female donor with multiple sclerosis, enrolled in a pregnancy study.

CDR3 in amino acids: CATQGYEQYF. Written as DNA, the CDR3 is TGTGCCACCCAGGGGTACGAGCAGTACTTC. The gene calls are TRBV2 and TRBJ2-7; D possibly corresponds to TRBD1 (6 bases). CDR1 and CDR2 from the germline V gene are SNHLY and FYNNEI. V was trimmed by 10 bases and J by 4 bases, leaving 8 bases between them. The length of the CDR3 is 10 residues.